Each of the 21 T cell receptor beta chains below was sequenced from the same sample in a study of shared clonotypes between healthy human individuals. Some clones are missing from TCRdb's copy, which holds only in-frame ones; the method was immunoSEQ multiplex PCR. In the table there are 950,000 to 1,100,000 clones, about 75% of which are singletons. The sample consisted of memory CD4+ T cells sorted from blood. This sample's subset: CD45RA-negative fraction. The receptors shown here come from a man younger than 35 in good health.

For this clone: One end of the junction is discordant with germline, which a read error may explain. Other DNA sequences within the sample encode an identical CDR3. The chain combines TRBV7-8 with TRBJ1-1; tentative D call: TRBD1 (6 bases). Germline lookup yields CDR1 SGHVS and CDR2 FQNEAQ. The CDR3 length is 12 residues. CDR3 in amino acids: CATEDRRTEAFF. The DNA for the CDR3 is TGTGCCACAGAGGACAGACGCACTGAAGCTTTTTTT.

As DNA, the CDR3 is TGCGCCAGCAGCTGGGAGCAGTTCTTC. Amino acids: CASSWEQFF. V is TRBV5-1 and J is TRBJ2-1, with D uncertain. Germline lookup yields CDR1 SGHRS and CDR2 YFSETQ. The CDR3 is 9 amino acids. Trimming cost V 3 bases and J 10 bases, with 2 bases left between them.

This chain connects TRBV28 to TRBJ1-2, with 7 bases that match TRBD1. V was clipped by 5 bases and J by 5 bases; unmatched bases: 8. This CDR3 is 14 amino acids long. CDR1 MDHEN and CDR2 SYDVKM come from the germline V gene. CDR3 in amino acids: CASSPTGQSYGYTF. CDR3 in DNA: TGTGCCAGCAGTCCAACGGGACAGTCTTATGGCTACACCTTC.

The CDR3 loop reads CASSHGGGNIYEQYF. CDR3 coding DNA: TGTGCCAGCAGTCACGGAGGCGGGAATATCTACGAGCAGTACTTC. V is TRBV11-2 and J is TRBJ2-7; a possible D gene is TRBD2 (6 bases). Germline V CDR1 and CDR2: SGHAT, FQNNGV. V was pared by 6 bases and J by 3 bases, with 18 bases between. CDR3 length: 15 residues. Drawing the rest from reference TRBV11-2 and TRBJ2-7, the complete variable domain is EAGVAQSPRYKIIEKRQSVAFWCNPISGHATLYWYQQILGQGPKLLIQFQNNGVVDDSQLPKDRFSAERLKGVDSTLKIQPAKLEDSAVYLCASSHGGGNIYEQYFGPGTRLTVT.

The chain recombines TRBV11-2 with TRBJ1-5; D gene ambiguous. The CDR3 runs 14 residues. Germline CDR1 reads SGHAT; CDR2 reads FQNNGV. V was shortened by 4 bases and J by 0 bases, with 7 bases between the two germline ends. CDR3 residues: CASSSEGSNQPQHF. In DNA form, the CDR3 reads TGTGCCAGCAGCTCGGAGGGTAGCAATCAGCCCCAGCATTTT.

The CDR3 DNA reads as TGCAGCGGATCCCTCGGGACTAGCGGGGTTAGTGAGCAGTTCTTC. As protein: CSGSLGTSGVSEQFF. The chain uses TRBV29-1 and TRBJ2-1; TRBD2 matches 13 bases. This CDR3 is built from 15 residues. Unmatched junction bases numbered 12, after V lost 7 bases and J lost 9 bases. Germline V gene sequence: CDR1 SQVTM, CDR2 ANQGSEA.

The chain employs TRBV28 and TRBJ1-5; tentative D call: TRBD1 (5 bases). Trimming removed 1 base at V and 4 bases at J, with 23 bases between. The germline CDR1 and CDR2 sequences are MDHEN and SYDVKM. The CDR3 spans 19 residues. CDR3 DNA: TGTGCCAGCAGTTTATCGCCAGTTGTGGGGGGGGTGCTGAATCAGCCCCAGCATTTT. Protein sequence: CASSLSPVVGGVLNQPQHF.

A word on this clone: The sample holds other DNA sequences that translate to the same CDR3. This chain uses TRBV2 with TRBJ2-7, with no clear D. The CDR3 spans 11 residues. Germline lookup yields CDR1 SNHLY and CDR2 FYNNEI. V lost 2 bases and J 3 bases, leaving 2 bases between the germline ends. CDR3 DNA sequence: TGTGCCAGCAGTGAATACTACGAGCAGTACTTC. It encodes CASSEYYEQYF.

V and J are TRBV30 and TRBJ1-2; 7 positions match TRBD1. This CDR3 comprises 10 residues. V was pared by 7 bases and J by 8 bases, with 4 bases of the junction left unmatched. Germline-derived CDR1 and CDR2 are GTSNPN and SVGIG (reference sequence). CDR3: CASTGSGYTF. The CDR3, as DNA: TGTGCCTCGACAGGGTCGGGCTACACCTTC.

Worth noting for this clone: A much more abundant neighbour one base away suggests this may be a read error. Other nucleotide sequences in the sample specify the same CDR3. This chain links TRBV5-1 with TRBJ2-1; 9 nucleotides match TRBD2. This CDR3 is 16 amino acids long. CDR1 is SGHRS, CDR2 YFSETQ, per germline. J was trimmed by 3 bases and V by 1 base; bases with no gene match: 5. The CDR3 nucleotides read TGCGCCAGCAGCTTGAATAGCGGGGGCCACTACAATGAGCAGTTCTTC. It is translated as CASSLNSGGHYNEQFF.

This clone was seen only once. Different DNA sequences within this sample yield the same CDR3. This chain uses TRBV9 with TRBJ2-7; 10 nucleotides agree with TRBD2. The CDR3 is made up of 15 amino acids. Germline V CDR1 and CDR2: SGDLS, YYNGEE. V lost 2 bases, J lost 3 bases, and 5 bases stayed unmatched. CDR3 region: CASSVSSGGVYEQYF. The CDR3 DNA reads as TGTGCCAGCAGCGTTTCCAGCGGGGGGGTCTACGAGCAGTACTTC.

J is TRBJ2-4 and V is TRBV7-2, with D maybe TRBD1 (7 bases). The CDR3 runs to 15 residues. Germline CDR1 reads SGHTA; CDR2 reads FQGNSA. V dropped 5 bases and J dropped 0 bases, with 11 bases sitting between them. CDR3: CASSQGGLAKNIQYF. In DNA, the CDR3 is TGTGCCAGCAGCCAGGGGGGTCTAGCCAAAAACATTCAGTACTTC.

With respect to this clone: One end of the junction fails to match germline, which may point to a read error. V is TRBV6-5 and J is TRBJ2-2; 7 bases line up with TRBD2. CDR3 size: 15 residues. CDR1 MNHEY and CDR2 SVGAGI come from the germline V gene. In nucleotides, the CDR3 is TGTGCCAGCAGGAGGGCAGGGAGTTCTCCGGGGGGGCTGTTTTTT. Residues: CASRRAGSSPGGLFF.

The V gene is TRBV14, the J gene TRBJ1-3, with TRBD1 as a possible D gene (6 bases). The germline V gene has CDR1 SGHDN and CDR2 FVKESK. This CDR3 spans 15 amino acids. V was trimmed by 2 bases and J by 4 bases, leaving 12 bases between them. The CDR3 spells CASSQQQGTGNTIYF. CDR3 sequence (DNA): TGTGCCAGCAGCCAACAACAGGGTACGGGAAACACCATATATTTT.

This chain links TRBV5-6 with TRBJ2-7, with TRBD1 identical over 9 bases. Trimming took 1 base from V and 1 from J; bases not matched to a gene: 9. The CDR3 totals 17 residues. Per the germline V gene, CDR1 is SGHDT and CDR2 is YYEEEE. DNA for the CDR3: TGTGCCAGCAGCTTGCTATCTGGACAGGGGCCATCCTACGAGCAGTACTTC. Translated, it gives CASSLLSGQGPSYEQYF.

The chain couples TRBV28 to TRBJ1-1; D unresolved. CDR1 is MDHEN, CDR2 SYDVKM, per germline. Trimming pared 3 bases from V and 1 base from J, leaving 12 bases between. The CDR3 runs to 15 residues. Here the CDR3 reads CASSFPKVRNTEAFF. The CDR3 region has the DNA TGTGCCAGCAGTTTCCCTAAAGTCAGGAACACTGAAGCTTTCTTT.

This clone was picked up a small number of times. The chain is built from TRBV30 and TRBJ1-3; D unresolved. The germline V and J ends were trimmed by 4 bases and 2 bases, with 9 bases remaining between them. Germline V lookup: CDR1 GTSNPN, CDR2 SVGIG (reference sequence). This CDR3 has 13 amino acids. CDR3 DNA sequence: TGTGCCTGGAACAGCTGGACTGGAAACACCATATATTTT. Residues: CAWNSWTGNTIYF.

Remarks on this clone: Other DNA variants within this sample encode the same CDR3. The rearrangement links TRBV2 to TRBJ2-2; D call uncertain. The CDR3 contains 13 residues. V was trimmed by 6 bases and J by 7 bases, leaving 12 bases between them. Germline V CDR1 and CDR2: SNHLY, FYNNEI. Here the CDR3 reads CASSLIGYGELFF. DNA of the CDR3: TGTGCCAGCAGCCTCATAGGGTACGGGGAGCTGTTTTTT.

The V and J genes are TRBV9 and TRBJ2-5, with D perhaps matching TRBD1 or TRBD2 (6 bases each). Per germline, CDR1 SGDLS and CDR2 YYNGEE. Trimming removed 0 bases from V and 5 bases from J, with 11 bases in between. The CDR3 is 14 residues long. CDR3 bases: TGTGCCAGCAGCGTAGGGGGGGCTTATGAGACCCAGTACTTC. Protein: CASSVGGAYETQYF.

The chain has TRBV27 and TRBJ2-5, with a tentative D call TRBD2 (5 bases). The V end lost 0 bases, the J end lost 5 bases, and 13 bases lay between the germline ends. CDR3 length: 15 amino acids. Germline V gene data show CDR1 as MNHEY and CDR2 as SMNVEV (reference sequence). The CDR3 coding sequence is TGTGCCAGCAGTTTATCGATCCTCGGGGTGGAGACCCAGTACTTC. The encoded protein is CASSLSILGVETQYF.

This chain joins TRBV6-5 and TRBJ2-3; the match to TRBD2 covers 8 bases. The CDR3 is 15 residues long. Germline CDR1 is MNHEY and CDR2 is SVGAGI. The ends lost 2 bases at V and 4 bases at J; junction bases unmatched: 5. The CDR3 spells CASSYGLAGPDTQYF. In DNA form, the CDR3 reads TGTGCCAGCAGTTACGGATTAGCGGGGCCAGATACGCAGTATTTT.